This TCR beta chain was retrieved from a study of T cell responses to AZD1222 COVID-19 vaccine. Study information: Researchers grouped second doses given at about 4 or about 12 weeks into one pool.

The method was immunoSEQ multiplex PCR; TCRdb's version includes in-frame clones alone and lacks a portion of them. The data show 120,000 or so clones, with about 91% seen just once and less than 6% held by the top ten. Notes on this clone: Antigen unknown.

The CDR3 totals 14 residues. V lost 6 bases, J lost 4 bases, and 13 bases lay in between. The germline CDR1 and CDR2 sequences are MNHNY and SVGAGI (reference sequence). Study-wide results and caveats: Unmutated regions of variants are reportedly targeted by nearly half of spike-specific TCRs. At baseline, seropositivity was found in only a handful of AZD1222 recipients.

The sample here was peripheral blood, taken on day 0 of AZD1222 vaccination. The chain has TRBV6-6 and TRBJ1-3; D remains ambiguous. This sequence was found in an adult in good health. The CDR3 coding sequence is TGTGCCAGCAGCCAAAACCCCATAGGAAACACCATATATTTT. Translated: CASSQNPIGNTIYF.